The source of this T cell receptor (beta chain) is a study of CD8 T cells in ankylosing spondylitis. There are a few counts of this clonotype. Its target is unknown. Regarding the study as a whole: Clones linked to disease were reported to show significant enrichment in matched ankylosing spondylitis synovial fluid. With a CD8+ phenotype, disease-linked clones were relatively rare in peripheral blood.

In TCRdb, the 5' RACE reads were re-called with MiXCR into one record per CDR3 protein. The top ten hold 3.5% of the sample, which has a few hundred thousand distinct CDR3 sequences, about 20% seen once. The source material was blood, either unsorted or a sorted T cell fraction (not recorded which). The TCR was taken from a female donor with ankylosing spondylitis or in good health (not recorded which).

The CDR3 loop reads CAWESVSEQFF. For the CDR3, the DNA is TGTGCCTGGGAGAGCGTCAGTGAGCAGTTCTTC. The J gene is TRBJ2-1, the V gene TRBV30; D is undetermined. Germline CDR1 and CDR2: GTSNPN and SVGIG (reference sequence). V lost 5 bases to trimming and J lost 9 bases, with 11 bases between them. CDR3 size: 11 residues.